This T cell receptor beta chain was identified in a study of cytotoxic CD8 clonotypes in ibrutinib-treated CLL. Study in general: Following treatment for a median about 12 months, range 6 to 36, response samples were then taken.

Produced via immunoSEQ multiplex PCR; TCRdb's table is partial and in-frame only. Here the sample spans fewer than 30,000 clones, approximately 70% being singletons. The table lists this clone with a count of one. The V gene's germline CDR1 is SGDLS and CDR2 YYNGEE. The V end was cut by 2 bases, the J end by 3 bases, with 11 bases between. The CDR3 totals 15 residues. The clonotype comes from a human donor with chronic lymphocytic leukemia. The sample consisted of PBMCs, taken at disease progression, from a patient treated with ibrutinib. The chain carries TRBV9 and TRBJ2-2; D is unresolved. The CDR3 DNA reads as TGTGCCAGCAGCGTCTGGTTAGTGGACACCGGGGAGCTGTTTTTT. Protein product: CASSVWLVDTGELFF.